This entry describes one T cell receptor beta chain. The data stem from a study of T-cell memory formation after mild COVID-19. TCRdb analysed the 5' RACE reads with MiXCR anew, one entry per CDR3 protein. The sample lists about 100,000 distinct CDR3 sequences; around 10% were seen once. Sequenced: PBMCs or a T cell subset sorted from them (not recorded which). This TCR was recovered from a man aged 18 to 30 who had mild COVID-19 (a few samples of this study predate the infection). Cell type and time point are not known.

The CDR3 loop is CASRVDRGAGGTEAFF. Written as DNA, the CDR3 is TGTGCCAGCAGGGTCGACAGGGGGGCCGGAGGCACTGAAGCTTTCTTT. The chain has TRBV12-3 or TRBV12-4 and TRBJ1-1, with 9 bases lining up with TRBD1. There are 16 residues in the CDR3. The trim removed 6 bases at V and 4 bases at J, leaving 12 bases unmatched.